The text below deals with one T cell receptor (beta chain). Its specificity is not known. The sample belongs to a study of regulatory and conventional T cells in RAG deficiency. General observations from the study: Patient subsets had shorter CDR3s; Omenn Treg-Tconv overlap exceeded 75%. Compared with controls, unique Treg TCR beta sequences dropped roughly 100-fold in Omenn syndrome and CID/AS. Shannon entropy was markedly lower and Simpson indices higher in RAG-deficient patients than control T-cell subsets.

The V and J ends lost 6 bases and 1 base, in that order; junction bases with no gene match: 11. Germline loops: CDR1 SNHLY, CDR2 FYNNEI. This CDR3 has 18 amino acids. Blood CD4+ CD25-high CD127-low regulatory T cells supplied the genomic DNA template. Produced via immunoSEQ multiplex PCR; TCRdb's table is partial and in-frame only. This sample has tens of thousands of clones, with 75% to 95% found just once. The same sample was also studied in work on regulatory T cells. As reported in that work: The primer mix had 52 TRBV and 13 TRBJ primers.

J is TRBJ2-5 and V is TRBV2; 13 bases are a match to TRBD2. Sequenced: Tregs sorted from blood. The TCR comes from a human donor in good health. DNA of the CDR3: TGTGCCAGCAGGCCTAGGACTAGCGGGGGAAGCGGCCAAGAGACCCAGTACTTC. Translating gives CASRPRTSGGSGQETQYF.